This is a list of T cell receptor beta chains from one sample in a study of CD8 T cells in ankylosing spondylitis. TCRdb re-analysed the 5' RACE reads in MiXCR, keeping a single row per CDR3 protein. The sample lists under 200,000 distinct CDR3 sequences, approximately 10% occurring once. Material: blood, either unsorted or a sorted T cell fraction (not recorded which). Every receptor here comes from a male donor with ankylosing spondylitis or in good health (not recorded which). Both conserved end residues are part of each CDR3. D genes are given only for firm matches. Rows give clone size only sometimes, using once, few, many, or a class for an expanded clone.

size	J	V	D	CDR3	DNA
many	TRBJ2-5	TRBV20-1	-	CSADGVQETQYF	TGCAGTGCAGACGGGGTCCAAGAGACCCAGTACTTC
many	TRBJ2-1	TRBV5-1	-	CASSFGGLSYNEQFF	TGCGCCAGCAGCTTCGGGGGACTCTCCTACAATGAGCAGTTCTTC
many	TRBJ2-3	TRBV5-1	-	CASSTGSTDTQYF	TGTGCCAGCAGTACGGGGTCCACAGATACGCAGTATTTT
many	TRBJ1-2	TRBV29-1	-	CSERSGYGYTF	TGCAGCGAAAGATCGGGCTATGGCTACACCTTC
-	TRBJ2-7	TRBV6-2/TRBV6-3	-	CASRLGQLLPYEQYF	TGTGCCAGCCGGCTCGGACAGCTACTACCCTACGAGCAGTACTTC
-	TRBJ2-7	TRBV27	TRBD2	CASSLNGGRFNEQYF	TGTGCCAGCAGTTTAAACGGCGGGAGGTTTAACGAGCAGTACTTC
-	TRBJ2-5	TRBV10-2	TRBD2	CASSESGTSGVQETQYF	TGCGCCAGCAGTGAGTCGGGGACTAGCGGAGTCCAAGAGACCCAGTACTTC
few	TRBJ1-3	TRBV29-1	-	CSVGTAERTIYF	TGCAGCGTTGGGACGGCGGAAAGAACCATATATTTT
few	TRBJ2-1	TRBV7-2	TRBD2	CASSTLSGSINEQFF	TGTGCCAGCAGCACGCTTAGCGGGAGTATCAATGAGCAGTTCTTC
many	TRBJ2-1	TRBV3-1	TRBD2	CASRKAGGPTHNEQFF	TGTGCCAGCAGGAAAGCGGGGGGGCCTACACACAATGAGCAGTTCTTC